Listed below are T cell receptor beta chains from one sample, sequenced in a study of T cell changes during pregnancy in multiple sclerosis. The assay was immunoSEQ multiplex PCR, and TCRdb's table has in-frame clones only and misses some. The data show tens of thousands of clones, 90% to 95% seen once. The input for sequencing was peripheral blood, taken in the third trimester of pregnancy. These receptors all stem from a female donor with multiple sclerosis, enrolled in a pregnancy study. CDR3s include the opening cysteine and the closing phenylalanine or tryptophan. The D gene is left open where the match is weak. Size tells how often a clone was seen (once, few, many) or the class of an expanded clone, and some rows leave it out.

j_gene,d_gene,v_gene,abundance,CDR3nt,CDR3aa
TRBJ2-5,-,TRBV9,-,TGTGCCAGCAGCGTAGAGGACAGATTCAACCAAGAGACCCAGTACTTC,CASSVEDRFNQETQYF
TRBJ2-3,TRBD1,TRBV18,-,TGTGCCAGCTCACCCGACAGGGAAAAGCAGTATTTT,CASSPDREKQYF
TRBJ2-7,TRBD2,TRBV18,-,TGTGCCAGCTCATCCACGGGACTAGCGGGAGGAGCCTACGAGCAGTACTTC,CASSSTGLAGGAYEQYF
TRBJ2-4,-,TRBV30,once,TGTGCCTGGGCCTTGGGGCTAAAAAACATTCAGTACTTC,CAWALGLKNIQYF
TRBJ2-1,TRBD2,TRBV11-2,-,TGTGCCAGCAGCCCGCGGGGGGCGGGAGGGGATCCCACCAATGAGCAGTTCTTC,CASSPRGAGGDPTNEQFF
TRBJ1-1,-,TRBV18,once,TGTGCCAGCTCACCTTTGGGGGGTGATACTGAAGCTTTCTTT,CASSPLGGDTEAFF
TRBJ2-5,-,TRBV6-5,-,TGTGCCAGCACCCACAACGGGTGGGAGACCCAGTACTTC,CASTHNGWETQYF
TRBJ2-7,TRBD1,TRBV27,few,TGTGCCAGCAGTCTGAGAGGACAGGTCCTACCCCACGAGCAGTACTTC,CASSLRGQVLPHEQYF
TRBJ2-7,TRBD1,TRBV5-1,-,TGCGCCAGCAGCTCCCTAACGGGACAGTCCTACGAGCAGTACTTC,CASSSLTGQSYEQYF
TRBJ2-1,TRBD1,TRBV6-5,-,TGTGCCAGCAGTTGGGACAGGGGGAAGAATGAGCAGTTCTTC,CASSWDRGKNEQFF
TRBJ1-1,TRBD1,TRBV30,-,TGTGCCTGGAGTGCCCCACCCCATCAGACAGGGTGGGTAACTGAAGCTTTCTTT,CAWSAPPHQTGWVTEAFF
TRBJ2-7,TRBD2,TRBV28,-,TGTGCCAGCAGTCAGGGGACTAGCGGGAGCCAGCAGTACTTC,CASSQGTSGSQQYF
TRBJ2-3,-,TRBV11-2,-,TGTGCCAGCAGCTTAGCGTCCCTAACCTCCGATACGCAGTATTTT,CASSLASLTSDTQYF
TRBJ2-4,TRBD2,TRBV2,-,TGTGCCAGCAGTGGAGGACTAGCGGGAGGTCACAGTGCCAAAAACATTCAGTACTTC,CASSGGLAGGHSAKNIQYF
TRBJ2-7,TRBD1,TRBV2,-,TGTGCCAGCAGTGAAGCGACAGGGTCGAATGAGTTC,CASSEATGSNEF
TRBJ1-4,TRBD1,TRBV9,-,TGTGCCAGCAGCTCGCGGACAGGGAATGAAAAACTGTTTTTT,CASSSRTGNEKLFF
TRBJ1-5,-,TRBV5-1,-,TGCGCCAGCAGCTTGGATGGGACACCTAGTCAGCCCCAGCATTTT,CASSLDGTPSQPQHF
TRBJ2-5,-,TRBV7-9,-,TGTGCCAGCAGCTTCCTAGCAGCTGCGACCCAGTACTTC,CASSFLAAATQYF
TRBJ1-1,-,TRBV29-1,-,TGCAGCGCCTTGGAGTGGGTGAACACTGAAGCTTTCTTT,CSALEWVNTEAFF
TRBJ2-5,-,TRBV19,-,TGTGCCAGTAGCATAGGACAGTACCAAGAGACCCAGTACTTC,CASSIGQYQETQYF
TRBJ2-1,TRBD2,TRBV4-2,-,TGTGCCAGCAGCCACTCTCTGCGCGGGGGGTACAATGAGCAGTTCTTC,CASSHSLRGGYNEQFF
TRBJ2-1,-,TRBV7-9,-,TGTGCCAGCAGCTTCGAATTAGCGGTTCCCCCCGAGCAGTTCTTC,CASSFELAVPPEQFF
TRBJ2-2,-,TRBV10-1,-,TGCGCCAGCAGCCCCAGGCTAGCGCTTGGAACCGGGGAGCTGTTTTTT,CASSPRLALGTGELFF
TRBJ2-1,-,TRBV21-1,-,TGTGCCAGCAGCAAAGGGGCCTCCTACAATGAGCAGTTCTTC,CASSKGASYNEQFF
TRBJ2-1,TRBD1,TRBV6-4,-,TGTGCCAGCAGTCCGGGACAGGGTGGTTACAATGAGCAGTTCTTC,CASSPGQGGYNEQFF
TRBJ2-7,-,TRBV7-8,-,TGTGCCAGCAGCCTTGGGGCAGGGTCCTACGAGCAGTACTTC,CASSLGAGSYEQYF
TRBJ1-1,-,TRBV6-1,-,TGTGCCAGCAGAAGAGTTCCCGCCAGCGGTATTGAAGCTTTCTTT,CASRRVPASGIEAFF
TRBJ1-2,-,TRBV27,-,TGTGCCAGCAGTTTGGTTTCAGGCTATGGCTACACCTTC,CASSLVSGYGYTF
TRBJ1-3,-,TRBV7-9,once,TGTGCCAGCAGCCGCGACAGCTCTGGAAACACCATATATTTT,CASSRDSSGNTIYF
TRBJ1-1,TRBD1,TRBV6-1,-,TGTGCCAGCAGTGGGACAGGGGGTACGGGAGCTTTCTTT,CASSGTGGTGAFF
TRBJ1-3,-,TRBV18,once,TGTGCCAGCTCACTAAGACAGGTTGTGGCTGGAAACACCATATATTTT,CASSLRQVVAGNTIYF
TRBJ1-2,TRBD1,TRBV4-1,-,TGCGCCAGCAGCCTCGGACAGGGCCATGGCTACACCTTC,CASSLGQGHGYTF
TRBJ1-2,-,TRBV2,-,TGTGCCAGCAGTGTTGGGCCAAGGGGCGGCTACACCTTC,CASSVGPRGGYTF
TRBJ1-2,-,TRBV2,-,TGTGCCAGCAGGGCGGGAGGCTATGGCTACACCTTC,CASRAGGYGYTF
TRBJ1-1,TRBD1,TRBV5-6,-,TGTGCCAGCAGGGGAACAGGGGGGAACACTGAAGCTTTCTTT,CASRGTGGNTEAFF